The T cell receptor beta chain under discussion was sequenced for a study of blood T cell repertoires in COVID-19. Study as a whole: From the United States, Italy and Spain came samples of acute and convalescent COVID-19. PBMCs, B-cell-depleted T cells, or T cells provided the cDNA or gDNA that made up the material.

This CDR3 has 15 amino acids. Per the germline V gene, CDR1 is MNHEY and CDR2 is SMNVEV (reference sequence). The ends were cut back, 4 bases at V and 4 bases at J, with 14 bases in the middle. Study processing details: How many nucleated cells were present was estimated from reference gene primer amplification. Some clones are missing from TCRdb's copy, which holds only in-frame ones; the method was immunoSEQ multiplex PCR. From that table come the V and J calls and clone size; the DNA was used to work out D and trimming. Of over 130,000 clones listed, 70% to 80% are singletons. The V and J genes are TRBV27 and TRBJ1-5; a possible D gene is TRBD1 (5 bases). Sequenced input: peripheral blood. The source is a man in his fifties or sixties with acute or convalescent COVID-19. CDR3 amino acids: CASSSGREGNQPQHF. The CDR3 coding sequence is TGTGCCAGCAGTTCCGGACGGGAGGGGAATCAGCCCCAGCATTTT.